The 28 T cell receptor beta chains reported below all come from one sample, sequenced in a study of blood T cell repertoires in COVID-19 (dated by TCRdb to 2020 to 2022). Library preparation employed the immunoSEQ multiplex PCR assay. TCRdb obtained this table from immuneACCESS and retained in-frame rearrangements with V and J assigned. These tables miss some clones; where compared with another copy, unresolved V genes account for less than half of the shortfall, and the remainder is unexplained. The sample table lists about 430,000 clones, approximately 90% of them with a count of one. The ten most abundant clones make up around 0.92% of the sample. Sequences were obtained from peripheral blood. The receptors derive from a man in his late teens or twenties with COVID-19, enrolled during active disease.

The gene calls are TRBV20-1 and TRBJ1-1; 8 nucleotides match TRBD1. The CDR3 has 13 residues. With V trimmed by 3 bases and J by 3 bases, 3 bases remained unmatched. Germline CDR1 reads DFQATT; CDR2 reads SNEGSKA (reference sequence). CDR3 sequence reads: CSASDRGHTEAFF. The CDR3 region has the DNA TGCAGTGCTAGTGACAGGGGCCACACTGAAGCTTTCTTT.

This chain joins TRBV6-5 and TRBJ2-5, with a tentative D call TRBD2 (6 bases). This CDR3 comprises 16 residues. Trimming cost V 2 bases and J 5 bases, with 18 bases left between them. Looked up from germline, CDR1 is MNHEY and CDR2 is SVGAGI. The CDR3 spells CASSYRQGGPRETQYF. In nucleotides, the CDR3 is TGTGCCAGCAGTTACAGGCAGGGAGGTCCGAGGGAGACCCAGTACTTC.

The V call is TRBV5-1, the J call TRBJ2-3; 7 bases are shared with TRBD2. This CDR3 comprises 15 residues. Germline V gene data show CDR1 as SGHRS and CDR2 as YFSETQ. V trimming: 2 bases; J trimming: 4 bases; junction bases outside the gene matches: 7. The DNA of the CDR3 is TGCGCCAGCAGCTTAAGCGGGGCCGGGGCAGATACGCAGTATTTT. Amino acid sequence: CASSLSGAGADTQYF.

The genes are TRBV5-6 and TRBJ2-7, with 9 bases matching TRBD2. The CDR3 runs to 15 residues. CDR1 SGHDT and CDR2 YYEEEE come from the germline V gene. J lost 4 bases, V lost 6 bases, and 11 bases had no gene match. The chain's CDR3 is CASTMPGLALYEQYF. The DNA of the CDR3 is TGTGCCAGCACGATGCCGGGACTAGCTTTGTACGAGCAGTACTTC.

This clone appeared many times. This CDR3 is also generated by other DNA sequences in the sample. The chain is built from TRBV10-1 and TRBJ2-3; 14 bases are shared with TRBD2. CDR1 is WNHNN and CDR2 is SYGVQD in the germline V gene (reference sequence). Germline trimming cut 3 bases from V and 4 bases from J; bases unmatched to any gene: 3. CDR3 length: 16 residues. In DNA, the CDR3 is TGCGCCAGCAGTGAAGGGACTAGCGGGAGCGCAGATACGCAGTATTTT. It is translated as CASSEGTSGSADTQYF.

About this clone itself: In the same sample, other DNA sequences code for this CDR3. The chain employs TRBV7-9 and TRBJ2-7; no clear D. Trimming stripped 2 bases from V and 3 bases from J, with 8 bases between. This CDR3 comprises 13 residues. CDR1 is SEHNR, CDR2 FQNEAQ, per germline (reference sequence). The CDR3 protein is CASSLLAGYEQYF. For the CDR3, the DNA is TGTGCCAGCAGCTTACTCGCAGGCTACGAGCAGTACTTC.

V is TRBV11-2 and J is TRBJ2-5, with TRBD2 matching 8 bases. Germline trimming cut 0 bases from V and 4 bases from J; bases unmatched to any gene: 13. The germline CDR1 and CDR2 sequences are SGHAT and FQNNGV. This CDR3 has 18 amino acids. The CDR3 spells CASSLDVGSGTYRETQYF. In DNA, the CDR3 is TGTGCCAGCAGCTTAGATGTCGGTAGCGGGACATATAGAGAGACCCAGTACTTC.

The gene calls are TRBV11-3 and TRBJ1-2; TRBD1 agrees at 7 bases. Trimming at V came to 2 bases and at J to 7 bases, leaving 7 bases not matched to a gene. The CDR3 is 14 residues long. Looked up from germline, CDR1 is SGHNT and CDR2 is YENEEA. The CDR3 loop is CASSLLKGAGGYTF. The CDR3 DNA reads TGTGCCAGCAGCTTATTGAAGGGGGCCGGTGGCTACACCTTC.

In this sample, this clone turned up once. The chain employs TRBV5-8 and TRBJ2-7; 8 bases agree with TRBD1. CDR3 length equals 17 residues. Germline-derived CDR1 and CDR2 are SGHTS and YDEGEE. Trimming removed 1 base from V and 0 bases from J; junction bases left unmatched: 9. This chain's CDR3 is CASSLSLGQGNSYEQYF. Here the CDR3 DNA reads TGTGCCAGCAGCTTGAGTCTAGGACAGGGTAACTCCTACGAGCAGTACTTC.

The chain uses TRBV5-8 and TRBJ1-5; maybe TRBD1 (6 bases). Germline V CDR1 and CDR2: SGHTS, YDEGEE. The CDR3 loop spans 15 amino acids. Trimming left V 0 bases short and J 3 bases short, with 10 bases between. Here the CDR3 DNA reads TGTGCCAGCAGCTTGGGACAGGTAAACAATCAGCCCCAGCATTTT. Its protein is CASSLGQVNNQPQHF.

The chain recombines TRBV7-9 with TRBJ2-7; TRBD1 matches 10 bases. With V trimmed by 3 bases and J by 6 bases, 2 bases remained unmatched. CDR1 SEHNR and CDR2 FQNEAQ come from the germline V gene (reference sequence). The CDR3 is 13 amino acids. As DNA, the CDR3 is TGTGCCAGCAGCTTGGGGACAGGGGCCGAGCAGTACTTC. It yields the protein CASSLGTGAEQYF.

Here the CDR3 reads CATIPASGSLTEQFF. In DNA form, the CDR3 reads TGTGCCACCATCCCTGCTAGCGGGAGTTTAACTGAGCAGTTCTTC. The genes are TRBV15 and TRBJ2-1; 10 bases map to TRBD2. From germline, CDR1 is LNHNV and CDR2 YYDKDF (reference sequence). V dropped 7 bases and J dropped 9; count of bases not matched to a gene: 12. This CDR3 is built from 15 residues.

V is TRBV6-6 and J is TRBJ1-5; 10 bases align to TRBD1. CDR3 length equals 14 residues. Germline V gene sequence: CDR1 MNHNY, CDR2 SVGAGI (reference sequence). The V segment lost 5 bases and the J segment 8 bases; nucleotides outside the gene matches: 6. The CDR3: CASSPGQGRKPQHF. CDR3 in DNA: TGTGCCAGCAGTCCGGGACAGGGGCGAAAGCCCCAGCATTTT.

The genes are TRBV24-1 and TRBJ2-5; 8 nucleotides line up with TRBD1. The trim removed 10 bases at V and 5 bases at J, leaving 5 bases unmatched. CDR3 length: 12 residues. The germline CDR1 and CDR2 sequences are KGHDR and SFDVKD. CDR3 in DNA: TGTGCCACGAAGACAGGGGACGAGACCCAGTACTTC. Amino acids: CATKTGDETQYF.

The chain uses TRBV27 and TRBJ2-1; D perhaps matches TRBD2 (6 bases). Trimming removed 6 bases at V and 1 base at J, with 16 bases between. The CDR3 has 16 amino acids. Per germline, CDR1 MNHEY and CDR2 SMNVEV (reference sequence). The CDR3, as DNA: TGTGCCAGCAGCCCAAGGAGGGTTAGGTCCTACAATGAGCAGTTCTTC. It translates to CASSPRRVRSYNEQFF.

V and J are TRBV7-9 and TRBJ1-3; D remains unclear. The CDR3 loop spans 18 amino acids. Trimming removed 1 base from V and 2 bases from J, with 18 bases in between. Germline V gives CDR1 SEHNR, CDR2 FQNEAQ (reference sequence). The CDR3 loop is CASSLVQMGGKTGNTIYF. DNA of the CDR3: TGTGCCAGCAGCTTAGTCCAAATGGGCGGGAAAACTGGAAACACCATATATTTT.

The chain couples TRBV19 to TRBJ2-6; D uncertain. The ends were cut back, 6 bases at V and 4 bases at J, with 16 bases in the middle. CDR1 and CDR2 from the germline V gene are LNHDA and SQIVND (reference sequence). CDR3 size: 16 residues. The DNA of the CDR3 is TGTGCCAGTAGCCTACGTCTCGCGGCCGGGGCCAACGTCCTGACTTTC. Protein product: CASSLRLAAGANVLTF.

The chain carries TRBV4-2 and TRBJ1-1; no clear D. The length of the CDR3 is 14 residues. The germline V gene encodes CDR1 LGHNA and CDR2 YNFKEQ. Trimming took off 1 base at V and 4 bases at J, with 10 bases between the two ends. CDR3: CASSQVSVPTEAFF. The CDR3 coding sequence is TGTGCCAGCAGCCAAGTTTCCGTCCCCACTGAAGCTTTCTTT.

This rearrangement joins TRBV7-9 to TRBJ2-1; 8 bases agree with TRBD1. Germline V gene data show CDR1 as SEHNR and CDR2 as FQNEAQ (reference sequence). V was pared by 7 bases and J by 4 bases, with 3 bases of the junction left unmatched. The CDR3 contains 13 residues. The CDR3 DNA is TGTGCCAGCAACCGGGACAGGTACAATGAGCAGTTCTTC. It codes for CASNRDRYNEQFF.

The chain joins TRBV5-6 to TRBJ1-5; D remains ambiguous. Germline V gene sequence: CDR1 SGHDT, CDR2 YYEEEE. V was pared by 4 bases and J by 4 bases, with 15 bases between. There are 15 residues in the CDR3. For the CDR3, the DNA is TGTGCCAGCAGCCTGGATTCTGGGAGGAATCAGCCCCAGCATTTT. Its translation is CASSLDSGRNQPQHF. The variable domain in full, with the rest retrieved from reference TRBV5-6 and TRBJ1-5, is DAGVTQSPTHLIKTRGQQVTLRCSPKSGHDTVSWYQQALGQGPQFIFQYYEEEERQRGNFPDRFSGHQFPNYSSELNVNALLLGDSALYLCASSLDSGRNQPQHFGDGTRLSIL.

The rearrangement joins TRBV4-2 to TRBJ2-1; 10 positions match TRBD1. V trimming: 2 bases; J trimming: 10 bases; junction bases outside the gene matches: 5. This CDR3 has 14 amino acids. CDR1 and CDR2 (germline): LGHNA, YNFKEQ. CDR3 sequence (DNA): TGTGCCAGCAGCCAAAGGGACAGGGGTGGGGAGCAGTTCTTC. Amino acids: CASSQRDRGGEQFF.

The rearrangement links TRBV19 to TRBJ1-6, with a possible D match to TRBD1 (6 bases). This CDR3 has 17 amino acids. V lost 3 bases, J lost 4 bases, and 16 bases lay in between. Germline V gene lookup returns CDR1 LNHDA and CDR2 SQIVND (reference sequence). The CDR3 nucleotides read TGTGCCAGTAGTATGCCCTCCGACAGGTCTTATAATTCACCCCTCCACTTT. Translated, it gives CASSMPSDRSYNSPLHF.

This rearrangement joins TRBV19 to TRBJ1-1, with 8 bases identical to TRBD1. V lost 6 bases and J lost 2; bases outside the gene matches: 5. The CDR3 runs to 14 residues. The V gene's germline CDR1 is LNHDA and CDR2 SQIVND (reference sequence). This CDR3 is CASRIQGGNTEAFF. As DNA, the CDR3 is TGTGCCAGTAGGATACAGGGGGGCAACACTGAAGCTTTCTTT. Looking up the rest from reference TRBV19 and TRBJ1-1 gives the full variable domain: DGGITQSPKYLFRKEGQNVTLSCEQNLNHDAMYWYRQDPGQGLRLIYYSQIVNDFQKGDIAEGYSVSREKKESFPLTVTSAQKNPTAFYLCASRIQGGNTEAFFGQGTRLTVV.

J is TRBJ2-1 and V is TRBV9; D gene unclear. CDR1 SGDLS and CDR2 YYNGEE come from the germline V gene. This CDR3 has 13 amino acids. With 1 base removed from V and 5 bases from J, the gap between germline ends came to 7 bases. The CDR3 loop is CASSVNTNNEQFF. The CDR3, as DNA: TGTGCCAGCAGCGTAAACACCAACAATGAGCAGTTCTTC.

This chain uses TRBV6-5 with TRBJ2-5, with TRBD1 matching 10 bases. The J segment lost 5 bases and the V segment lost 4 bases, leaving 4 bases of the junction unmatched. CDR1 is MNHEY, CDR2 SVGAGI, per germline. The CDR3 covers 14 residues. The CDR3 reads CASSFDRGRETQYF. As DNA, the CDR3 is TGTGCCAGCAGTTTTGACAGGGGGCGGGAGACCCAGTACTTC.

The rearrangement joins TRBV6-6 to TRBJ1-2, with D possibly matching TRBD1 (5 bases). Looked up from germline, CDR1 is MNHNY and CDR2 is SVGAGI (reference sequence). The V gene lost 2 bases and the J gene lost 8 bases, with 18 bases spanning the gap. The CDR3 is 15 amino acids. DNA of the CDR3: TGTGCCAGCAGTTACACGAAATTAGGGGTATACGGCTACACCTTC. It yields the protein CASSYTKLGVYGYTF.

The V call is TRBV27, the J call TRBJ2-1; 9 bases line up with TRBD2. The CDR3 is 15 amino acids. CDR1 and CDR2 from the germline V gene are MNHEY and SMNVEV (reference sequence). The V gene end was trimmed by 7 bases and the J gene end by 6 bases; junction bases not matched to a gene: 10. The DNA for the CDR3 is TGTGCCAGCACCTCTTGGTTGCGGGAGGGCAATGAGCAGTTCTTC. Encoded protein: CASTSWLREGNEQFF.

CDR3 DNA: TGTGCCAGCAGCCAATCCCGGGACATGGGCTCCTACGAGCAGTACTTC. Translated: CASSQSRDMGSYEQYF. This chain connects TRBV6-6 to TRBJ2-7; TRBD1 might be the D (6 bases). CDR1 is MNHNY and CDR2 is SVGAGI in the germline V gene (reference sequence). Trimming shortened V by 6 bases and J by 0 bases, and 18 bases separated the two germline ends. CDR3 length: 16 amino acids.